What follows describes a single T cell receptor beta chain. The protocol was immunoSEQ multiplex PCR, while the TCRdb copy is restricted to in-frame clones and leaves out a portion. Of over 10,000 clones in the sample, about 90% were seen once. The CDR3 covers 16 residues. Germline CDR1 SGHAT, CDR2 FQNNGV. Trimming pared 4 bases from V and 0 bases from J, leaving 14 bases between. This record comes from a study of blood T cell dynamics during melanoma immunotherapy. The time point here: week 3, after first cycle of checkpoint inhibitor. Blood was drawn before treatment and at week 3 after checkpoint blockade.

The source of this sequence is a human donor with melanoma. The chain employs TRBV11-2 and TRBJ2-3, with D unclear. Source: effector memory CD8+ T cells from blood, taken from a patient treated with checkpoint blockade. CDR3 nucleotides: TGTGCCAGCAGCTCCTGGACGGCTACTAGCACAGATACGCAGTATTTT. Protein: CASSSWTATSTDTQYF.